This TCR beta chain comes out of a study of neoadjuvant anti-PD-1 for oral cavity cancer. About the study: Non-progressing patients received a fourth nivolumab dose near day 43, then surgery on days 50-56. Whole-study results and caveats: Higher pretreatment Treg/Th17 ratios tracked higher pretreatment blood clonality. PBMC Gini-index clonality exceeded responders' in non-responders post-nivolumab.

For this clone: The antigen is undetermined.

Indicated time point: after neoadjuvant nivolumab, at surgical resection. PBMC libraries mostly used 480 ng of input genomic DNA, with six replicates per sample. TCRdb keeps only in-frame clones here, not all; method: immunoSEQ multiplex PCR. The profile covers about 14,000 clones, with under 80% appearing a single time and over 2% taken by the ten largest. The trim removed 1 base at V and 5 bases at J, leaving 0 bases unmatched. CDR1 and CDR2 from the germline V gene are SGHDT and YYEEEE. The CDR3 is 12 residues long. V usage is TRBV5-6 and J usage is TRBJ2-7; TRBD1 aligns across 7 bases. Sequencing used PBMCs, obtained after nivolumab (anti-PD-1) treatment. The TCR comes from a person aged 35 to 85 with oral cavity squamous cell carcinoma. CDR3 sequence (DNA): TGTGCCAGCAGCTTGCAGGGGGACGAGCAGTACTTC. Translation: CASSLQGDEQYF.